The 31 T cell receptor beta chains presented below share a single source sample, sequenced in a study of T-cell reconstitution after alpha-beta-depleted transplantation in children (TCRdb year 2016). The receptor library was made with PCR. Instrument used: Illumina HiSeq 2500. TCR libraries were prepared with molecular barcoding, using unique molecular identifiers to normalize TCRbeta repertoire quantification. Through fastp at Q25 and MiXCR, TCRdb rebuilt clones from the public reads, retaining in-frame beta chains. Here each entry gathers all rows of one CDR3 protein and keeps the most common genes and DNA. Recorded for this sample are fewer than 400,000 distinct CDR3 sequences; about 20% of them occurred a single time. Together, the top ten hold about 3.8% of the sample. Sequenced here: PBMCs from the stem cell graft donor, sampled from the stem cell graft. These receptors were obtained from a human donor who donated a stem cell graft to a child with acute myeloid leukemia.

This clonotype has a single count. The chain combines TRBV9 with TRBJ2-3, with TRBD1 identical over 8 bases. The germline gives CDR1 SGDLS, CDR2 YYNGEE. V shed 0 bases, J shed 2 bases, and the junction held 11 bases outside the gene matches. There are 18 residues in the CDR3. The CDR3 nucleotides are TGTGCCAGCAGCGTAGACTTCCGGGCAGGGGGCCTCACAGATACGCAGTATTTT. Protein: CASSVDFRAGGLTDTQYF. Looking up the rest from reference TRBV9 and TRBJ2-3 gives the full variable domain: DSGVTQTPKHLITATGQRVTLRCSPRSGDLSVYWYQQSLDQGLQFLIQYYNGEERAKGNILERFSAQQFPDLHSELNLSSLELGDSALYFCASSVDFRAGGLTDTQYFGPGTRLTVL.

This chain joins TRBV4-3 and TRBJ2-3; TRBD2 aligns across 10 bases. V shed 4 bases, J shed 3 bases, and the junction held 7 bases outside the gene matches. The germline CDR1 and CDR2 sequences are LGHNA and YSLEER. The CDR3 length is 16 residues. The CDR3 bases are TGCGCCAGCAGCCCGACCGGGACTAGCGTAACAGATACGCAGTATTTT. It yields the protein CASSPTGTSVTDTQYF.

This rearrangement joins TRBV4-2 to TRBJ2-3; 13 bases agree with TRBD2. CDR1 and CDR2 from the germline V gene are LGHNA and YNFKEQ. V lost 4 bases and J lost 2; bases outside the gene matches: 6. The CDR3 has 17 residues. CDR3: CASSLGTSGRDTDTQYF. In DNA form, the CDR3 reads TGTGCCAGCAGCCTAGGAACTAGCGGGAGGGACACAGATACGCAGTATTTT.

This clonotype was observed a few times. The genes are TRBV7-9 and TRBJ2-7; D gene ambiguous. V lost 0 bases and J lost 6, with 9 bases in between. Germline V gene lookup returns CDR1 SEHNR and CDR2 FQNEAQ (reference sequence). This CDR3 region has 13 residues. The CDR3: CASSLAQASEQYF. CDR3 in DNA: TGTGCCAGCAGCTTAGCGCAGGCGAGCGAGCAGTACTTC.

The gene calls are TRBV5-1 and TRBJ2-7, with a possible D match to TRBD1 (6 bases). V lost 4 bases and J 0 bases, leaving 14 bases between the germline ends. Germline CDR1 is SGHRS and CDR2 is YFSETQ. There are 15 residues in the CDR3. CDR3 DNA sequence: TGCGCCAGCAGCACCGGACAGTGGAGCTCCTACGAGCAGTACTTC. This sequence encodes CASSTGQWSSYEQYF.

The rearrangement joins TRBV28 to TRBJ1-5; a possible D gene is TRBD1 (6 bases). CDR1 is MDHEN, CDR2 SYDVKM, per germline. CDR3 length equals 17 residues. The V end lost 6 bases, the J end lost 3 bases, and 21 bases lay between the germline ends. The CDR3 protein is CASSSIQSWTDNQPQHF. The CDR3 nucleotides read TGTGCCAGCAGCTCGATCCAGTCCTGGACAGACAATCAGCCCCAGCATTTT.

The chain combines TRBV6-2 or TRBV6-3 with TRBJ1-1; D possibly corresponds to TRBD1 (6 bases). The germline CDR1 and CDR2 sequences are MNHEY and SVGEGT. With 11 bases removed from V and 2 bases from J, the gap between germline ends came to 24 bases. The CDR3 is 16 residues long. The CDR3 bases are TGTGCCTCCATGAAAGGAGGGGGGCATGTTAACACTGAAGCTTTCTTT. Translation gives CASMKGGGHVNTEAFF.

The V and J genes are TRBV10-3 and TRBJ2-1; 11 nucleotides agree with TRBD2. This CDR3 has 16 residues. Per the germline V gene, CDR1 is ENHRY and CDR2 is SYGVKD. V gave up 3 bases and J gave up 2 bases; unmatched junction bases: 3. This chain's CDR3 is CAISDELAGAYNEQFF. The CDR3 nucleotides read TGTGCCATCAGTGACGAACTAGCGGGAGCCTACAATGAGCAGTTCTTC.

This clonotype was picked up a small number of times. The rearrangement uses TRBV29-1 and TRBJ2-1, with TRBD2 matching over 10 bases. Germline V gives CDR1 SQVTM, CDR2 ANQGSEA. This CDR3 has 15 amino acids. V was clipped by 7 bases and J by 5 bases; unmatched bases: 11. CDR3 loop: CSASESGRAHNEQFF. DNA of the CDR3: TGCAGCGCCTCCGAGAGCGGGAGGGCCCACAATGAGCAGTTCTTC.

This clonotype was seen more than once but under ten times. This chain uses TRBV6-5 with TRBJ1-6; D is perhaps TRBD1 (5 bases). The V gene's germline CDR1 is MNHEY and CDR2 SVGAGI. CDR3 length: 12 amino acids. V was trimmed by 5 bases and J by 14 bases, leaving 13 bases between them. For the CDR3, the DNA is TGTGCCAGCAGTCCCCGGGACCGTGCCCTCCACTTT. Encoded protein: CASSPRDRALHF.

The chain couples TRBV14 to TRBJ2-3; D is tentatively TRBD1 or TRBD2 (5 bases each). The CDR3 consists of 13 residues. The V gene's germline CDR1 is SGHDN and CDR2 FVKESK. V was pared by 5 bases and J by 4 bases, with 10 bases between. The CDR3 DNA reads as TGTGCCAGCAGCAACCAGGGACCAGATACGCAGTATTTT. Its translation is CASSNQGPDTQYF.

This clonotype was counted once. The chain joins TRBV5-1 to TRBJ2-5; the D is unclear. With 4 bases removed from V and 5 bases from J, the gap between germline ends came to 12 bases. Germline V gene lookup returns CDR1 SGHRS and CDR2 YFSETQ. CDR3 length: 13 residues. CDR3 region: CASSVTAGETQYF. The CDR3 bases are TGCGCCAGCAGCGTAACGGCCGGGGAGACCCAGTACTTC.

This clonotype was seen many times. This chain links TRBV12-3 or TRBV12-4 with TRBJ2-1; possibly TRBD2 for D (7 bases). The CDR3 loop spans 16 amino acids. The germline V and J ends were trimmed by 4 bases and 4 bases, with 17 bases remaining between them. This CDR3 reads CASSSGAGERYNEQFF. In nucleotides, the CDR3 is TGTGCCAGCAGTTCGGGGGCGGGAGAAAGATACAATGAGCAGTTCTTC.

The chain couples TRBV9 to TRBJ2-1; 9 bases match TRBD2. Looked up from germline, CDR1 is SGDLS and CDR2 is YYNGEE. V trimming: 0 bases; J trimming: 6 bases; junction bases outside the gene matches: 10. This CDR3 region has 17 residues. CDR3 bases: TGTGCCAGCAGCGTAGGCAATAGCGGGAGTTCTCCCAATGAGCAGTTCTTC. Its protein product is CASSVGNSGSSPNEQFF.

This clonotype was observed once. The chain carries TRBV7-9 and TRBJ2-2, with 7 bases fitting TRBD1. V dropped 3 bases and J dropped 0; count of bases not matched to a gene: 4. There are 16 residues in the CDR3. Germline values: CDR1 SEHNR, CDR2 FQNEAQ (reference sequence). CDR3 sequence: CASSLGQHANTGELFF. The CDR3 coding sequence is TGTGCCAGCAGCTTGGGACAGCACGCGAACACCGGGGAGCTGTTTTTT.

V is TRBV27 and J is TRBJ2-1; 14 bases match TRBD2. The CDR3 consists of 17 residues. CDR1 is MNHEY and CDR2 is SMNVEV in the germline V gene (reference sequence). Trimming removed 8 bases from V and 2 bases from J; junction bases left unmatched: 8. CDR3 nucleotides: TGTGCCAGCGCCCCGGGACTAGCGGGAGTAGCCTACAATGAGCAGTTCTTC. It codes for CASAPGLAGVAYNEQFF.

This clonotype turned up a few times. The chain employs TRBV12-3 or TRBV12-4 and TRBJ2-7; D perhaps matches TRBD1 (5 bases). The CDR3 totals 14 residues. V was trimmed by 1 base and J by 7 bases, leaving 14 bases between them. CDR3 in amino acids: CASSLGTGRWEQYF. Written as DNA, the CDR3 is TGTGCCAGCAGTTTAGGAACAGGTCGATGGGAGCAGTACTTC.

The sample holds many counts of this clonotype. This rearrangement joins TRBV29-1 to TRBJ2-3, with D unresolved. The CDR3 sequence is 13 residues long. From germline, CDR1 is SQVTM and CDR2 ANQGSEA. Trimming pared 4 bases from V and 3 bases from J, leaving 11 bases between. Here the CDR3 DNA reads TGCAGCGTTGGGCGACCGGCAACAGATACGCAGTATTTT. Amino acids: CSVGRPATDTQYF.

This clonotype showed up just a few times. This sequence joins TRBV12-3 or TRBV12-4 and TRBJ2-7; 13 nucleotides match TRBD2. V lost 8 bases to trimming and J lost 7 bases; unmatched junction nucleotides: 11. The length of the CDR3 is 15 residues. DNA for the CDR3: TGTGCCAGCCTTCCGGGAACTAGCGGGAGGGAGGAGCAGTACTTC. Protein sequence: CASLPGTSGREEQYF.

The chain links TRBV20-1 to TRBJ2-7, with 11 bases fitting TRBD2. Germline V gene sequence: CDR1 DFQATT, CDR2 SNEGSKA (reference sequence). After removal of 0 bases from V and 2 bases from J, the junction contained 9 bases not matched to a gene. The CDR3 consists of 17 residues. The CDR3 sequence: CSAREDSGRAFPYEQYF. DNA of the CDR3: TGCAGTGCTAGAGAAGATAGCGGGAGGGCCTTCCCCTACGAGCAGTACTTC.

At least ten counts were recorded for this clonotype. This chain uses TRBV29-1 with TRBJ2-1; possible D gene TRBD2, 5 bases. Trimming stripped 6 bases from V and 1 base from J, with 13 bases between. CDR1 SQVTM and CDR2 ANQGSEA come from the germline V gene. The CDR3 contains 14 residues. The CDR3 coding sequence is TGCAGCGTGGCGGGCAGAGGGTCCTACAATGAGCAGTTCTTC. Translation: CSVAGRGSYNEQFF.

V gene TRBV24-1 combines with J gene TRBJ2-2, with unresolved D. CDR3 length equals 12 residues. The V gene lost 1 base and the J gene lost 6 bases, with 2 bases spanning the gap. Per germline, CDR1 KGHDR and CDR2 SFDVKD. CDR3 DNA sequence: TGTGCCACCAGTGATTTATCCGGGGAGCTGTTTTTT. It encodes CATSDLSGELFF.

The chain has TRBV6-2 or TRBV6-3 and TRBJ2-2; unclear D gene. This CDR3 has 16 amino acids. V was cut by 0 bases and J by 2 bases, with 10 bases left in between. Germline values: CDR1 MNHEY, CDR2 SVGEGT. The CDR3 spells CASSYSRVPNTGELFF. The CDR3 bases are TGTGCCAGCAGTTACTCACGGGTCCCAAACACCGGGGAGCTGTTTTTT.

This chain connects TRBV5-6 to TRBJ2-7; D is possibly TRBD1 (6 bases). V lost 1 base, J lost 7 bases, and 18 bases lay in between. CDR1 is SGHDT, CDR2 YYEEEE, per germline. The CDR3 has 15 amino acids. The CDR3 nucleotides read TGTGCCAGCAGCTTGCCCGGACAGAGTCCGCGTGAGCAGTACTTC. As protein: CASSLPGQSPREQYF.

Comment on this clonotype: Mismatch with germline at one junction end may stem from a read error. CDR3 in amino acids: CASSLEGNKQFF. CDR3 DNA sequence: TGCGCCAGCAGCTTGGAGGGCAATAAGCAGTTCTTC. This sequence joins TRBV5-1 and TRBJ2-1; D is unclear. Germline values: CDR1 SGHRS, CDR2 YFSETQ. The CDR3 loop spans 12 amino acids.

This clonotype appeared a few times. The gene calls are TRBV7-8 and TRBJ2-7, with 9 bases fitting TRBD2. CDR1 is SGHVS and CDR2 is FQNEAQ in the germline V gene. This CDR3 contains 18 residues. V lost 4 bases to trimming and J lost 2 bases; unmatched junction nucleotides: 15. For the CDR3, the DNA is TGTGCCAGCAGCTCGGCGGCTAGCGGGGCACGCCCAACCTACGAGCAGTACTTC. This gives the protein CASSSAASGARPTYEQYF.

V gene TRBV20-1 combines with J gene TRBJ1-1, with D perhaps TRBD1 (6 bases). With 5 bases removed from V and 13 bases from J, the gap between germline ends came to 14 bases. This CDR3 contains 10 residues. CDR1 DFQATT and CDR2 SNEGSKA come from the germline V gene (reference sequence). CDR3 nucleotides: TGCAGTGCTTACAGGGAGTCAGTTTTCTTT. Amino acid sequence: CSAYRESVFF.

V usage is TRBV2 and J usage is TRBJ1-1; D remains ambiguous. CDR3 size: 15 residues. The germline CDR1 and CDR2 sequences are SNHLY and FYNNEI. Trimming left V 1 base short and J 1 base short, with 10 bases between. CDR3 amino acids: CASSEGGTGNTEAFF. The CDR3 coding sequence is TGTGCCAGCAGTGAAGGGGGAACCGGGAACACTGAAGCTTTCTTT.

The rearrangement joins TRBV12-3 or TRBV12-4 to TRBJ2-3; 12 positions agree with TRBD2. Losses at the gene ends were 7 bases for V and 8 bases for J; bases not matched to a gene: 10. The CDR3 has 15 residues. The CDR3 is CASTMTSGSSGTQYF. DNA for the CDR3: TGTGCCAGCACTATGACTAGCGGGAGTTCGGGTACGCAGTATTTT.

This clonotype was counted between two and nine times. The CDR3 sequence is CASSEKSGTDTQYF. In nucleotides, the CDR3 is TGTGCCAGCAGTGAAAAATCGGGCACAGATACGCAGTATTTT. V gene TRBV25-1 combines with J gene TRBJ2-3, with unresolved D. Trimming pared 2 bases from V and 1 base from J, leaving 7 bases between. CDR1 is MGHDK, CDR2 SYGVNS, per germline. The CDR3 runs to 14 residues. Full variable domain (remainder filled in from reference TRBV25-1 and TRBJ2-3): EADIYQTPRYLVIGTGKKITLECSQTMGHDKMYWYQQDPGMELHLIHYSYGVNSTEKGDLSSESTVSRIRTEHFPLTLESARPSHTSQYLCASSEKSGTDTQYFGPGTRLTVL.

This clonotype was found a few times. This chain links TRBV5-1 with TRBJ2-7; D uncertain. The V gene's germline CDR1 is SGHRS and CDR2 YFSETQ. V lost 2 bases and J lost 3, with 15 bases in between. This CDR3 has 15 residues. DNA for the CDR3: TGCGCCAGCAGCTTCTCGCCAGGCGTAAACTACGAGCAGTACTTC. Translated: CASSFSPGVNYEQYF.